This T cell receptor (beta chain) was sequenced in a study of blood T cell repertoires in COVID-19. Sequenced by immunoSEQ multiplex PCR; TCRdb stores in-frame clones only, minus some. The sample has some 340,000 clones, roughly four fifths seen once. The CDR3 contains 13 residues. V lost 5 bases and J 1 base, leaving 7 bases between the germline ends. Germline CDR1 and CDR2: SGHAT and FQNNGV. The sequencing input was PBMCs or T cells enriched from blood (not recorded which). This TCR was sampled from a woman between 45 and 65 years old who had recovered from COVID-19. This rearrangement joins TRBV11-2 to TRBJ2-3, with D unclear. As DNA, the CDR3 is TGTGCCAGCAGCCAAACTGGCACAGATACGCAGTATTTT. Its translation: CASSQTGTDTQYF.